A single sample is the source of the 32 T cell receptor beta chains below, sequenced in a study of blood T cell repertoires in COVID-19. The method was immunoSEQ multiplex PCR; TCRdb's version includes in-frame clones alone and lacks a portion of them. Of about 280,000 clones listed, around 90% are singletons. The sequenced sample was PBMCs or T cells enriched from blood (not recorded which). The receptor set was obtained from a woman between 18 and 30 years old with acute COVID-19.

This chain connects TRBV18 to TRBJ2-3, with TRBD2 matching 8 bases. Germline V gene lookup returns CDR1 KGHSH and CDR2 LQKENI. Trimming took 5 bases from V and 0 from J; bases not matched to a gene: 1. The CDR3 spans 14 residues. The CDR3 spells CASSGLASTDTQYF. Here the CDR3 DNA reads TGTGCCAGCTCAGGACTAGCTAGCACAGATACGCAGTATTTT.

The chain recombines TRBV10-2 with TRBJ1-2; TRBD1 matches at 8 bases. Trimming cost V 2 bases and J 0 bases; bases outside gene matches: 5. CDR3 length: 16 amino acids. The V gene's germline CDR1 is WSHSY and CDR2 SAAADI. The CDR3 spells CASSEDRGLANYGYTF. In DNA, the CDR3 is TGCGCCAGCAGTGAGGACAGGGGACTCGCTAACTATGGCTACACCTTC.

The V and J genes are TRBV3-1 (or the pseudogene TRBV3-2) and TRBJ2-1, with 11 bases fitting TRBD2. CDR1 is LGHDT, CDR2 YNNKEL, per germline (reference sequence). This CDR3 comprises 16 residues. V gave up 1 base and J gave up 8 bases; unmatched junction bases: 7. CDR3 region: CASSQGAGTSGHEQFF. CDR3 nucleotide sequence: TGTGCCAGCAGCCAAGGTGCCGGGACTAGCGGTCATGAGCAGTTCTTC.

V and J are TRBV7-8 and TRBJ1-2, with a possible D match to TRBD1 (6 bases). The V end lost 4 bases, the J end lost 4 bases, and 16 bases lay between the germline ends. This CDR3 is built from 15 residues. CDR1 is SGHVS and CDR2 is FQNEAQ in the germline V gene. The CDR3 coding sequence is TGTGCCAGCAGCTCGCCGACAGGTCCTCTCTATGGCTACACCTTC. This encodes CASSSPTGPLYGYTF. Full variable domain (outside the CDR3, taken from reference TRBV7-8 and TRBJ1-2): GAGVSQSPRYKVAKRGQDVALRCDPISGHVSLFWYQQALGQGPEFLTYFQNEAQLDKSGLPSDRFFAERPEGSVSTLKIQRTQQEDSAVYLCASSSPTGPLYGYTFGSGTRLTVV.

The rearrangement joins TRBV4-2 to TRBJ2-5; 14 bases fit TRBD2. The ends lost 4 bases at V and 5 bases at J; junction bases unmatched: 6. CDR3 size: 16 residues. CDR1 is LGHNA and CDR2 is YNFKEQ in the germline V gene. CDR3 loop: CASSLQTSGRGETQYF. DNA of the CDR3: TGTGCCAGCAGCCTTCAGACTAGCGGGAGGGGGGAGACCCAGTACTTC.

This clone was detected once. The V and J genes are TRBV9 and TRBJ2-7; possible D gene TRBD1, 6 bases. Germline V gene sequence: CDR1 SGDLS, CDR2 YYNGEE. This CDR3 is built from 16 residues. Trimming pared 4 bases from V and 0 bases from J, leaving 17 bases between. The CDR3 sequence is CASSPRGRDNSYEQYF. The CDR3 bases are TGTGCCAGCAGCCCCCGAGGACGGGACAACTCCTACGAGCAGTACTTC.

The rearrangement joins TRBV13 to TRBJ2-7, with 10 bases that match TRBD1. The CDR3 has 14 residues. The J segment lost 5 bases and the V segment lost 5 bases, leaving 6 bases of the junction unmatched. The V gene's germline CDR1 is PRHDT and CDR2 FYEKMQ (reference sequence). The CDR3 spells CASSQGQGFHEQYF. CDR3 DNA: TGTGCCAGCAGCCAGGGACAGGGGTTCCACGAGCAGTACTTC.

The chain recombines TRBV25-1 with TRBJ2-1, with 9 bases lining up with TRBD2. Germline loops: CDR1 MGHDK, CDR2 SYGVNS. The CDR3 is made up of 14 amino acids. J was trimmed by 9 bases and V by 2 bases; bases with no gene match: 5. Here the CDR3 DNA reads TGTGCCAGCAGTGAAGGGACTAGCTGGGGTGAGCAGTTCTTC. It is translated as CASSEGTSWGEQFF.

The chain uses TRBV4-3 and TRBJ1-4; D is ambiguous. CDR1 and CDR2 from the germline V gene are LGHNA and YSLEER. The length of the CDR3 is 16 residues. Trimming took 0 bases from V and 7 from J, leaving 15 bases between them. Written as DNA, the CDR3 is TGCGCCAGCAGCCAAGATGTAGCCAGAGAAATTGAAAAACTGTTTTTT. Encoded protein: CASSQDVAREIEKLFF.

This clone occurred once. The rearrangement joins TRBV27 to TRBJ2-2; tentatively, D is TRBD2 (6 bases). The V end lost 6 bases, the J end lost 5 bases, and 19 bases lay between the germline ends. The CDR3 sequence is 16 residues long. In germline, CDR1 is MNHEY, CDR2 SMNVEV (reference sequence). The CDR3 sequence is CASSNTPPGETGELFF. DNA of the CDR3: TGTGCCAGCAGCAATACCCCCCCGGGAGAAACCGGGGAGCTGTTTTTT.

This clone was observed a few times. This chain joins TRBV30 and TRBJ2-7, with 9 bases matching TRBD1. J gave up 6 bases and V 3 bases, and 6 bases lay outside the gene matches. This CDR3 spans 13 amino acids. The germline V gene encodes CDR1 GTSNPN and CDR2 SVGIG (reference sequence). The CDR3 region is CAWSPGQGFEQYF. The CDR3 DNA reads TGTGCCTGGAGCCCGGGACAGGGTTTCGAGCAGTACTTC. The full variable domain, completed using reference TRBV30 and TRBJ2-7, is SQTIHQWPATLVQPVGSPLSLECTVEGTSNPNLYWYRQAAGRGLQLLFYSVGIGQISSEVPQNLSASRPQDRQFILSSKKLLLSDSGFYLCAWSPGQGFEQYFGPGTRLTVT.

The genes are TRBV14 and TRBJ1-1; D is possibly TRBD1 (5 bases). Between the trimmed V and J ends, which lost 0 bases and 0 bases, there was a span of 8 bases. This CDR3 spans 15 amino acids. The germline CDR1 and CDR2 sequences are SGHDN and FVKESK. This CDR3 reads CASSQDKGMNTEAFF. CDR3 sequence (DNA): TGTGCCAGCAGCCAAGATAAGGGGATGAACACTGAAGCTTTCTTT.

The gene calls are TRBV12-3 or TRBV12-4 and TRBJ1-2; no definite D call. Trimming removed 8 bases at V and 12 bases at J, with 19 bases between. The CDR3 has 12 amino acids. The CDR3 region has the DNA TGTGCCAGCGAGAGGTTGCCCGGCGGGAACACCTTC. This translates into CASERLPGGNTF.

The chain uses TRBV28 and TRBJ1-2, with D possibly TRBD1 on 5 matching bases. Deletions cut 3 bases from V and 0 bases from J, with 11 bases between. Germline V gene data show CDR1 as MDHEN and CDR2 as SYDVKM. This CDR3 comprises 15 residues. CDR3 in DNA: TGTGCCAGCAGTTTGTCAGGGATGCCTAACTATGGCTACACCTTC. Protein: CASSLSGMPNYGYTF.

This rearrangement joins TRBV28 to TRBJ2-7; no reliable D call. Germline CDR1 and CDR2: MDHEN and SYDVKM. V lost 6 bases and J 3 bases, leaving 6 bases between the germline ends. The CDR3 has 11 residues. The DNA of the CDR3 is TGTGCCAGCAGCAGGTACTACGAGCAGTACTTC. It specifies CASSRYYEQYF. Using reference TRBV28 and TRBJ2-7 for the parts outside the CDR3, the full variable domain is DVKVTQSSRYLVKRTGEKVFLECVQDMDHENMFWYRQDPGLGLRLIYFSYDVKMKEKGDIPEGYSVSREKKERFSLILESASTNQTSMYLCASSRYYEQYFGPGTRLTVT.

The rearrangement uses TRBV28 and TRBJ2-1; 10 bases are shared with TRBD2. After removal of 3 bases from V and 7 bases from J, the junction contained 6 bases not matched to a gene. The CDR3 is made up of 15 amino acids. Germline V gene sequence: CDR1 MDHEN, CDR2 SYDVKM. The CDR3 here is CASSFFLAGVNEQFF. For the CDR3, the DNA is TGTGCCAGCAGTTTTTTTCTAGCGGGAGTGAATGAGCAGTTCTTC. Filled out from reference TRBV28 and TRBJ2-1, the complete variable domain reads DVKVTQSSRYLVKRTGEKVFLECVQDMDHENMFWYRQDPGLGLRLIYFSYDVKMKEKGDIPEGYSVSREKKERFSLILESASTNQTSMYLCASSFFLAGVNEQFFGPGTRLTVL.

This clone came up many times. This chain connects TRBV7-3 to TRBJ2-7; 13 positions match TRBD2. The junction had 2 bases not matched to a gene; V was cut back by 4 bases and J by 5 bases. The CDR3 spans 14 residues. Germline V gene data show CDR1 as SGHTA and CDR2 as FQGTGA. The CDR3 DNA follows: TGTGCCAGCAGCTCTGGACTAGCGGGAGACGAGCAGTACTTC. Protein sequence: CASSSGLAGDEQYF.

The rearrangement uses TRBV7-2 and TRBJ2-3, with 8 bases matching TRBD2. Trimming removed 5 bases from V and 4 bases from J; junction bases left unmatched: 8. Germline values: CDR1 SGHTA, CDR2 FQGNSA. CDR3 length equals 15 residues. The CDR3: CASSTDPGGADTQYF. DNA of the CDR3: TGTGCCAGCAGCACCGATCCCGGGGGGGCAGATACGCAGTATTTT. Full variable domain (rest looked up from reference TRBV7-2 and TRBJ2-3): GAGVSQSPSNKVTEKGKDVELRCDPISGHTALYWYRQSLGQGLEFLIYFQGNSAPDKSGLPSDRFSAERTGGSVSTLTIQRTQQEDSAVYLCASSTDPGGADTQYFGPGTRLTVL.

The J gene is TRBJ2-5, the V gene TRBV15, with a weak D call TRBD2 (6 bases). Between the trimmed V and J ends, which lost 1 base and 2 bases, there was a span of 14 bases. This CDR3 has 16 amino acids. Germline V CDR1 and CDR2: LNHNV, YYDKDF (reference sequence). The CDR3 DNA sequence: TGTGCCACCAGCAGAGCGGTCCGGGGGTCGCAAGAGACCCAGTACTTC. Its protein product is CATSRAVRGSQETQYF.

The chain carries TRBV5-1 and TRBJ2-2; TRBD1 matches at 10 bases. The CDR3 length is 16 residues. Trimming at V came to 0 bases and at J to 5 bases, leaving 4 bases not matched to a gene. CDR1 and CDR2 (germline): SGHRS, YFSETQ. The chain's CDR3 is CASSLVGTGVTGELFF. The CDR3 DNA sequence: TGCGCCAGCAGCTTGGTAGGGACAGGGGTAACCGGGGAGCTGTTTTTT.

The CDR3 sequence is CASSRRTGGNTEAFF. CDR3 nucleotide sequence: TGTGCCAGCAGCCGCCGGACAGGGGGGAACACTGAAGCTTTCTTT. J is TRBJ1-1 and V is TRBV3-1 (or the pseudogene TRBV3-2), with 10 bases matching TRBD1. The CDR3 runs to 15 residues. CDR1 is LGHDT and CDR2 is YNNKEL in the germline V gene (reference sequence). The trim removed 4 bases at V and 1 base at J, leaving 3 bases unmatched.

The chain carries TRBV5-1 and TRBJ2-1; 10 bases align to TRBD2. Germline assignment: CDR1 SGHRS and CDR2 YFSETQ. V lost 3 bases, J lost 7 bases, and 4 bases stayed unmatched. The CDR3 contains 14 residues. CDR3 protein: CASSSSGRWNEQFF. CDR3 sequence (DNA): TGCGCCAGCAGCTCTAGCGGGAGATGGAATGAGCAGTTCTTC.

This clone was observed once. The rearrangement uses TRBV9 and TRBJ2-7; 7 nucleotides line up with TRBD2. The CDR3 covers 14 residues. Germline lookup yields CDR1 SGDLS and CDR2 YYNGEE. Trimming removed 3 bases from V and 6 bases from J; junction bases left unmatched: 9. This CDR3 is CASSEGLGLGEQYF. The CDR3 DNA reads TGTGCCAGCAGCGAAGGACTAGGGTTAGGCGAGCAGTACTTC.

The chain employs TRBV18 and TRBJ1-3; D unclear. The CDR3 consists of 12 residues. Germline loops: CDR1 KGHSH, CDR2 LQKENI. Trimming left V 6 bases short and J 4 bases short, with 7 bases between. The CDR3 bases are TGTGCCAGCTCCGAACTAGGAAACACCATATATTTT. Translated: CASSELGNTIYF.

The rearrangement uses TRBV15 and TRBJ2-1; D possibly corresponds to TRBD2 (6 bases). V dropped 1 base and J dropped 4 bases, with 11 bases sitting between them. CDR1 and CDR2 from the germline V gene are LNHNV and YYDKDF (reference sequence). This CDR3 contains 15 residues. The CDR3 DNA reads TGTGCCACCAGCAGAGGGGACGGGAGATACAATGAGCAGTTCTTC. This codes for CATSRGDGRYNEQFF.

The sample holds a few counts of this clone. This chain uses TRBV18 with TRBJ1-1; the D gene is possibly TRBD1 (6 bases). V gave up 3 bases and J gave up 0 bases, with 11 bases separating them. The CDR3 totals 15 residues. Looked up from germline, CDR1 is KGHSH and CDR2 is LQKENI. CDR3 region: CASSPTGTLNTEAFF. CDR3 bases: TGTGCCAGCTCACCCACAGGGACGCTGAACACTGAAGCTTTCTTT.

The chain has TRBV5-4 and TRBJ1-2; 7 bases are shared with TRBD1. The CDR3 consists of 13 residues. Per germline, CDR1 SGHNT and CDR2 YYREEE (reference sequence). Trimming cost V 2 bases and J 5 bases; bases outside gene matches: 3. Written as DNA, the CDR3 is TGTGCCAGCAGCTTCACAGGGGTTTATGGCTACACCTTC. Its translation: CASSFTGVYGYTF.

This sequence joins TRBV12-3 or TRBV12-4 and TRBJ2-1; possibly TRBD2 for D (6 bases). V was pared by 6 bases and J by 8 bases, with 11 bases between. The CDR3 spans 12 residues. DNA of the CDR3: TGTGCCAGCAGCGGGAGTGGTGATGAGCAGTTCTTC. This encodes CASSGSGDEQFF.

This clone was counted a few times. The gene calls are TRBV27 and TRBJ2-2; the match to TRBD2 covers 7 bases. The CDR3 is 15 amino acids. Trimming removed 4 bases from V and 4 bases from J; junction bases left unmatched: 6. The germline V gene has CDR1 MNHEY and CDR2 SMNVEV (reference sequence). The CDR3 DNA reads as TGTGCCAGCAGTTATGGCGGGAGCGGCACCGGGGAGCTGTTTTTT. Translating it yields CASSYGGSGTGELFF.

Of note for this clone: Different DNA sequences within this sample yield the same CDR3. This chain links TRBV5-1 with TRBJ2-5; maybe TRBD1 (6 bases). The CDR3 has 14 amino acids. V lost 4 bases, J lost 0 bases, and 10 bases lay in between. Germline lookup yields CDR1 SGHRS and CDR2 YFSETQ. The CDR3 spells CASSPRTDQETQYF. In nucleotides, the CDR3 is TGCGCCAGCAGCCCGCGGACAGACCAAGAGACCCAGTACTTC.

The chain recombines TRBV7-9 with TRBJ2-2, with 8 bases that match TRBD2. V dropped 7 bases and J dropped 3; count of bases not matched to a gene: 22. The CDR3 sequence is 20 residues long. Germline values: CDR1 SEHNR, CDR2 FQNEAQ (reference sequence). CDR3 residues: CASTQLRLGLAGYYTGELFF. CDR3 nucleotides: TGTGCCAGCACCCAATTACGGTTGGGGCTAGCGGGCTATTACACCGGGGAGCTGTTTTTT.

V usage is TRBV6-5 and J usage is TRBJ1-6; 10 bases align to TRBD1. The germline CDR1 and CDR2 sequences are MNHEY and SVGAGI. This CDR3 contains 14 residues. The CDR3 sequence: CAGDRGWSNSPLHF. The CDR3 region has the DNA TGTGCTGGGGACAGGGGATGGAGTAATTCACCCCTCCACTTT.